One sample yielded the 27 T cell receptor beta chains listed below, sequenced in a study of response to subunit inactivated influenza vaccine. Each CDR3 protein is one row after TCRdb ran MiXCR on the RT-PCR reads. This table has under 950,000 distinct CDR3 sequences, approximately 22% appearing once. The specimen was PBMCs from blood, collected 5 days after vaccination. These receptor sequences come from a man aged 45-65 years who received an inactivated influenza vaccine.

This clonotype was detected only a few times. CDR3 sequence: CASYPSGQERDQPQHF. The CDR3 DNA is TGTGCCAGCTACCCCTCCGGACAGGAACGAGATCAGCCCCAGCATTTT. V gene TRBV18 combines with J gene TRBJ1-5, with 7 bases identical to TRBD1. Germline CDR1 KGHSH, CDR2 LQKENI. J was trimmed by 5 bases and V by 7 bases; bases with no gene match: 14. The CDR3 totals 16 residues.

This clonotype was observed a few times. CDR3 protein: CATLKQRERSTDTQYF. CDR3 bases: TGTGCCACCCTAAAACAGCGGGAGCGAAGCACAGATACGCAGTATTTT. This rearrangement joins TRBV7-3 to TRBJ2-3, with 8 bases matching TRBD2. CDR1 is SGHTA and CDR2 is FQGTGA in the germline V gene. The CDR3 has 16 amino acids. V gave up 10 bases and J gave up 0 bases; unmatched junction bases: 12. Supplemented by reference TRBV7-3 and TRBJ2-3, the full variable domain reads GAGVSQTPSNKVTEKGKYVELRCDPISGHTALYWYRQSLGQGPEFLIYFQGTGAADDSGLPNDRFFAVRPEGSVSTLKIQRTERGDSAVYLCATLKQRERSTDTQYFGPGTRLTVL.

The CDR3: CASSLAPGSGANVLTF. The CDR3 DNA reads TGCGCCAGCAGCTTGGCTCCAGGGTCTGGGGCCAACGTCCTGACTTTC. The chain recombines TRBV5-1 with TRBJ2-6; weak D call: TRBD1 (5 bases). Germline V gene lookup returns CDR1 SGHRS and CDR2 YFSETQ. The length of the CDR3 is 16 residues. Trimming shortened V by 0 bases and J by 1 base, and 8 bases separated the two germline ends. Variable domain in full (rest from reference TRBV5-1 and TRBJ2-6): KAGVTQTPRYLIKTRGQQVTLSCSPISGHRSVSWYQQTPGQGLQFLFEYFSETQRNKGNFPGRFSGRQFSNSRSEMNVSTLELGDSALYLCASSLAPGSGANVLTFGAGSRLTVL.

The V gene is TRBV21-1, the J gene TRBJ1-1; the table names TRBD1, a call not compared with the DNA. TRBV21-1 is a pseudogene segment. The CDR3 sequence is 14 residues long. The CDR3 DNA sequence: TGTGCCAGCAGCATCTGGACAGCCAACACTGAAGCTTTCTTT. This gives the protein CASSIWTANTEAFF.

The chain recombines TRBV10-3 with TRBJ2-5; D is ambiguous. V lost 8 bases and J 0 bases, leaving 16 bases between the germline ends. Per germline, CDR1 ENHRY and CDR2 SYGVKD. This CDR3 is built from 15 residues. In DNA form, the CDR3 reads TGTGCCATCGAGCCAATCCAGAGGTACCAAGAGACCCAGTACTTC. Its translation: CAIEPIQRYQETQYF.

This clonotype was found a few times. This chain links TRBV12-3 or TRBV12-4 with TRBJ1-1, with D tentatively TRBD1 (5 bases). The CDR3 consists of 13 residues. The ends were cut back, 7 bases at V and 1 base at J, with 10 bases in the middle. DNA of the CDR3: TGTGCCAGCACAACCGGACAGAACACTGAAGCTTTCTTT. Translated: CASTTGQNTEAFF.

This clonotype was counted ten times or more. The chain recombines TRBV27 with TRBJ2-2; D not certain. Germline CDR1 MNHEY, CDR2 SMNVEV (reference sequence). V was clipped by 2 bases and J by 5 bases, with 6 bases between them. CDR3 length equals 13 residues. CDR3 nucleotide sequence: TGTGCCAGCAGTTTACATCGGACCGGGGAGCTGTTTTTT. Translated: CASSLHRTGELFF.

This chain joins TRBV7-2 and TRBJ1-1; TRBD1 matches at 8 bases. Germline V gives CDR1 SGHTA, CDR2 FQGNSA. J was trimmed by 1 base and V by 5 bases; bases with no gene match: 12. The CDR3 runs 17 residues. The CDR3 DNA is TGTGCCAGCAGCCCAAGGGTTGGGACAGGCAGGAACACTGAAGCTTTCTTT. This sequence encodes CASSPRVGTGRNTEAFF. Supplemented by reference TRBV7-2 and TRBJ1-1, the full variable domain reads GAGVSQSPSNKVTEKGKDVELRCDPISGHTALYWYRQSLGQGLEFLIYFQGNSAPDKSGLPSDRFSAERTGGSVSTLTIQRTQQEDSAVYLCASSPRVGTGRNTEAFFGQGTRLTVV.

This clonotype was counted only a few times. The chain combines TRBV15 with TRBJ2-7, with 9 bases identical to TRBD1. The germline V gene encodes CDR1 LNHNV and CDR2 YYDKDF (reference sequence). The CDR3 runs 16 residues. The V segment lost 5 bases and the J segment 5 bases; nucleotides outside the gene matches: 13. The CDR3 nucleotides are TGTGCCACCAGCGGCTACCGGGACAGGGAATACGACGAGCAGTACTTC. This encodes CATSGYRDREYDEQYF.

This clonotype showed up just a few times. J is TRBJ2-3 and V is TRBV24-1, with TRBD1 matching 7 bases. CDR3 length equals 17 residues. Germline CDR1 reads KGHDR; CDR2 reads SFDVKD. The trim removed 2 bases at V and 0 bases at J, leaving 7 bases unmatched. CDR3 sequence reads: CATSDSTGRSSTDTQYF. CDR3 DNA sequence: TGTGCCACCAGTGATTCGACAGGGCGATCAAGCACAGATACGCAGTATTTT.

A few counts support this clonotype. The chain couples TRBV4-3 to TRBJ2-1; D might be TRBD1 (6 bases). Germline CDR1 is LGHNA and CDR2 is YSLEER. CDR3 length: 18 residues. The V and J ends lost 0 bases and 0 bases respectively, with 15 bases between them. The CDR3 is CASSQDLQQGSSYNEQFF. The CDR3 DNA follows: TGCGCCAGCAGCCAAGACCTCCAACAGGGAAGCTCCTACAATGAGCAGTTCTTC.

The chain carries TRBV20-1 and TRBJ2-2, with D possibly matching TRBD1 (5 bases). The CDR3 contains 14 residues. Germline assignment: CDR1 DFQATT and CDR2 SNEGSKA (reference sequence). V lost 3 bases and J lost 10, with 18 bases in between. CDR3 sequence: CSARETRGALELFF. CDR3 DNA sequence: TGCAGTGCTAGGGAGACCCGTGGGGCCTTGGAGCTGTTTTTT.

This clonotype was seen a few times. The gene calls are TRBV2 and TRBJ1-2; D not certain. This CDR3 spans 13 amino acids. Trimming removed 3 bases from V and 4 bases from J, with 9 bases in between. The germline CDR1 and CDR2 sequences are SNHLY and FYNNEI. CDR3 coding DNA: TGTGCCAGCAGTGACGACGGGATCTATGGCTACACCTTC. Residues: CASSDDGIYGYTF.

V gene TRBV11-2 combines with J gene TRBJ2-3, with 7 bases fitting TRBD1. The CDR3 is 16 residues long. With V trimmed by 2 bases and J by 11 bases, 16 bases remained unmatched. CDR1 and CDR2 from the germline V gene are SGHAT and FQNNGV. This CDR3 reads CASSLKGTAELGVQYF. The CDR3 DNA reads as TGTGCCAGCAGCTTAAAGGGGACAGCCGAACTGGGGGTGCAGTATTTT.

The chain has TRBV20-1 and TRBJ2-3, with 10 bases that match TRBD1. Trimming removed 6 bases from V and 1 base from J; junction bases left unmatched: 13. This CDR3 contains 17 residues. Germline CDR1 and CDR2: DFQATT and SNEGSKA (reference sequence). In DNA form, the CDR3 reads TGCAGTGCAAATACCGGGACAGGGGTCGTGGGCACAGATACGCAGTATTTT. It codes for CSANTGTGVVGTDTQYF.

The V gene is TRBV9, the J gene TRBJ1-5; 9 bases are shared with TRBD1. Germline CDR1 SGDLS, CDR2 YYNGEE. The CDR3 runs to 15 residues. J lost 7 bases, V lost 2 bases, and 7 bases had no gene match. The CDR3 here is CASSVGQGLDQPQHF. Here the CDR3 DNA reads TGTGCCAGCAGCGTGGGACAGGGCCTGGACCAGCCCCAGCATTTT.

In this sample, this clonotype turned up once. V gene TRBV5-4 combines with J gene TRBJ2-7; perhaps TRBD2 as D (5 bases). CDR3 size: 11 residues. CDR1 is SGHNT and CDR2 is YYREEE in the germline V gene (reference sequence). V shed 4 bases and J shed 5 bases, with 7 bases lying between them. DNA of the CDR3: TGTGCCAGCAGCGGGAGCGACGAGCAGTACTTC. Residues: CASSGSDEQYF.

The chain recombines TRBV9 with TRBJ1-2, with TRBD1 identical over 7 bases. J lost 1 base, V lost 3 bases, and 3 bases had no gene match. Germline V CDR1 and CDR2: SGDLS, YYNGEE. This CDR3 has 14 amino acids. CDR3: CASSGDSLNYGYTF. The CDR3 DNA follows: TGTGCCAGCAGCGGGGACAGCCTTAACTATGGCTACACCTTC.

The genes are TRBV11-1 and TRBJ2-5; D gene uncertain. Germline CDR1 is SGHAT and CDR2 is FQDESV (reference sequence). V was pared by 4 bases and J by 2 bases, with 23 bases between. The CDR3 length is 18 residues. The CDR3 bases are TGTGCCAGCAGCTCCCTCCTGGAGCCCTGGACGCATCAAGAGACCCAGTACTTC. Amino acids: CASSSLLEPWTHQETQYF.

This clonotype came up a few times. V usage is TRBV12-5 and J usage is TRBJ2-2; D gene unclear. Germline assignment: CDR1 LGHNT and CDR2 FRNRAP. The CDR3 spans 12 residues. V gave up 7 bases and J gave up 0 bases, with 3 bases separating them. The CDR3 spells CASDSNTGELFF. CDR3 DNA sequence: TGTGCTAGTGATTCGAACACCGGGGAGCTGTTTTTT.

This clonotype has only a few counts. This chain joins TRBV15 and TRBJ2-2, with TRBD2 matching 10 bases. The CDR3 is made up of 17 amino acids. Germline CDR1 and CDR2: LNHNV and YYDKDF (reference sequence). V gave up 1 base and J gave up 8 bases; unmatched junction bases: 10. Here the CDR3 reads CATSRVGSGGDSGELFF. The CDR3 DNA sequence: TGTGCCACCAGCAGAGTAGGAAGCGGGGGGGATTCGGGGGAGCTGTTTTTT.

This clonotype appeared a few times. J is TRBJ2-7 and V is TRBV12-3 or TRBV12-4, with 10 bases aligning to TRBD1. V shed 7 bases and J 5 bases; nucleotides not matched to a gene: 8. This CDR3 comprises 14 residues. CDR3: CASTRQGALNEQYF. In DNA form, the CDR3 reads TGTGCCAGCACTAGACAGGGGGCCTTAAACGAGCAGTACTTC.

Note on this clonotype: A much larger clone lies one base from this, so it may be a read error. This sequence joins TRBV29-1 and TRBJ2-3; D could derive from TRBD1 or TRBD2 (5 bases each). Per germline, CDR1 SQVTM and CDR2 ANQGSEA. The CDR3 loop spans 14 amino acids. V was cut by 6 bases and J by 3 bases, with 16 bases left in between. The CDR3 protein is CSVSSKGRTDTQYF. DNA for the CDR3: TGCAGCGTGTCAAGCAAGGGGAGAACAGATACGCAGTATTTT.

The table lists this clonotype with many counts. This rearrangement joins TRBV12-3 or TRBV12-4 to TRBJ1-5; D unresolved. The CDR3 totals 14 residues. Trimming took 6 bases from V and 1 from J, leaving 10 bases between them. DNA for the CDR3: TGTGCCAGCAGCCCTGACGGCAGCAATCAGCCCCAGCATTTT. Residues: CASSPDGSNQPQHF.

The gene calls are TRBV12-3 or TRBV12-4 and TRBJ2-7; no reliable D call. This CDR3 region has 15 residues. V was shortened by 0 bases and J by 0 bases, with 9 bases between the two germline ends. CDR3 region: CASSLATLFSYEQYF. Written as DNA, the CDR3 is TGTGCCAGCAGTTTAGCGACACTCTTCTCCTACGAGCAGTACTTC.

The rearrangement uses TRBV7-2 and TRBJ1-5, with 10 bases fitting TRBD1. Per germline, CDR1 SGHTA and CDR2 FQGNSA. The CDR3 sequence is 16 residues long. The V gene end was trimmed by 5 bases and the J gene end by 6 bases; junction bases not matched to a gene: 10. The CDR3 DNA is TGTGCCAGCAGCAAAACCGGGACAGGGGTGAGTCAGCCCCAGCATTTT. It is translated as CASSKTGTGVSQPQHF.

V gene TRBV10-3 combines with J gene TRBJ2-3; tentative D call: TRBD1 (5 bases). The CDR3 spans 15 residues. Germline-derived CDR1 and CDR2 are ENHRY and SYGVKD. V gave up 0 bases and J gave up 4 bases, with 11 bases separating them. CDR3 sequence reads: CAISESSQGPDTQYF. The CDR3 nucleotides read TGTGCCATCAGTGAGTCATCTCAGGGCCCAGATACGCAGTATTTT.